This T cell receptor beta chain stems from a study of blood T cells in healthy people across ages (dated by TCRdb to between 2014 and 2016). About the study as a whole: Template switching captured roughly one uniquely barcoded TCR beta cDNA molecule per two T cells in model experiments. For two donors (one aged 18 to 29 and one aged 80 or older), the study analyzed two additional independent replicas of 1 million unique cDNA reads from the same blood draw. The donors were divided into four age groups: young (average around 16 years), middle-aged (about 40), aged (roughly 66) and long-lived (82). The study measured age-related changes in TCR beta repertoire diversity using deep sequencing normalized with unique cDNA molecular identifiers. To avoid experimental bias, donors of different ages were distributed randomly across sequencing lanes. The paper's findings and limits, for the study overall: There was a strong correlation between observed TCR beta diversity and the percentage of naive T cells measured by flow cytometry. Since profiling was done on bulk unsorted PBMCs, naive and antigen-experienced compartments could not be conclusively compared. Observed TCR beta diversity per million T cells fell roughly linearly with age, and a significant reduction was already apparent by age around 36. Estimates of total diversity based on one million sequenced T cells were regarded as lower bounds and as underestimates. The long-lived group showed more naive CD4+ T cells, fewer expanded clones and increased TCR diversity than the aged group, suggesting age selection. Because donor CMV infection status was unknown, age-related changes in expanded clonotypes were potentially confounded.

Regarding this clonotype: This receptor's antigen is unknown. It has no much larger one-base neighbor in the sample; base qualities were not kept.

Relative to germline, V is missing 3 bases and J is missing 7 bases, with 8 bases of the junction outside any gene match. The germline V gene (reference sequence) yields DFQATT for CDR1 and SNEGSKA for CDR2. Including the terminal cysteine and phenylalanine, the CDR3 comprises 15 residues. Solely the CDR3 DNA is kept, with 45 bases framed from the first base. Donors were a few dozen systemically healthy Caucasian individuals from Russia aged 6 to 90 years. About 9.1 milliliters of peripheral blood were collected from each donor into EDTA-treated Vacutainer tubes. Ficoll-Paque density-gradient centrifugation was used to isolate PBMCs, with at least 7 million obtained per sample. Trizol reagent was used to extract total RNA from the PBMCs, yielding at least 5 micrograms per sample. For every donor, flow cytometry on a PBMC aliquot measured the percentage of naive CD45RAhigh/CD27high T cells. The method behind the library was 5' RACE. The data were produced on an Illumina HiSeq 2500. A second PCR of roughly 7 to 12 cycles was performed with a sample-barcoded 5' primer and a J-beta primer mix. Each TCR beta cDNA molecule received a unique molecular identifier from a template-switch 5' adaptor carrying 12 random nucleotides. At least 2.5 million CDR3-containing paired-end reads were obtained from each sample. First-strand cDNA was synthesized from all RNA with the Mint cDNA synthesis kit, primed by a TRBC-specific oligonucleotide. After uracil-DNA glycosylase treatment, a first 18-cycle PCR used universal primers M1SS and BC2_uni_R on all cDNA. As for how the authors treated the data: Each sample was normalized by randomly selecting 1 million high-quality reads, each carrying a distinct molecular identifier. Instead of being binned into consensus sequences, reads that shared molecular identifiers were thrown out. MiTCR, set to a Q25 quality threshold and the strictest error-elimination algorithm, was used for CDR3 identification, clonotype clustering and error correction. A nonparametric unseen species model with Euler transformation was used to estimate lower-bound total TCR beta diversity. The public reads were reprocessed in TCRdb via fastp at Q25 and MiXCR, keeping in-frame beta chains. Each entry merges the rows of one CDR3 protein and shows their most common DNA and genes. The V and J calls shown here were made by TCRdb, not taken from the authors' results. This sample gives over 1,500,000 distinct CDR3 sequences in total; about 49% of them show up just once. The ten largest clones take up 2.1% of the sample.

The chain uses TRBV20-1 and TRBJ2-1; 11 of the junction bases match TRBD2. The specimen was blood. This sequence originates from a woman in her forties in good health. The CDR3 has the sequence CSASGTSGGVNEQFF. The DNA sequence is as follows: TGCAGTGCTAGTGGAACTAGCGGGGGTGTAAATGAGCAGTTCTTC.